This passage covers 24 T cell receptor beta chains from one sample sequenced in a study of Graves' ophthalmopathy and Graves' hyperthyroidism. TCR beta CDR3 regions were amplified from RNA transcripts. The first-round RT-PCR employed HTBI primers together with the Qiagen OneStep RT-PCR kit. A multiplex PCR was then performed as the second round. TCRdb ran MiXCR on the multiplex PCR reads and lists one entry per CDR3 protein. The sample gives more than 550,000 distinct CDR3 sequences, about two fifths of which show up once; 3.3% is in the top ten. Sequencing was done on a sample of peripheral blood. These receptors all come from an adult man with Graves' ophthalmopathy.

The chain recombines TRBV18 with TRBJ1-2; the D is unclear. Per germline, CDR1 KGHSH and CDR2 LQKENI. With 3 bases removed from V and 2 bases from J, the gap between germline ends came to 10 bases. The CDR3 is made up of 14 amino acids. In nucleotides, the CDR3 is TGTGCCAGCTCACCTTTGGCGGAAAACTATGGCTACACCTTC. Translated: CASSPLAENYGYTF.

There are many counts of this clonotype. The chain employs TRBV25-1 and TRBJ2-7; 9 bases fit TRBD2. Trimming at V came to 3 bases and at J to 7 bases, leaving 4 bases not matched to a gene. CDR1 is MGHDK, CDR2 SYGVNS, per germline. The CDR3 spans 13 residues. CDR3 sequence: CASSEGGRGEQYF. DNA of the CDR3: TGTGCCAGCAGTGAGGGCGGGAGGGGGGAGCAGTACTTC.

The V and J genes are TRBV4-3 and TRBJ2-7, with 8 nucleotides matching TRBD1. From germline, CDR1 is LGHNA and CDR2 YSLEER. J gave up 4 bases and V 4 bases, and 15 bases lay outside the gene matches. There are 17 residues in the CDR3. DNA for the CDR3: TGCGCCAGCAGCCCGACTTTTCAGAGACAGGGGTTTTACGAGCAGTACTTC. Translated, it gives CASSPTFQRQGFYEQYF.

The chain is built from TRBV30 and TRBJ1-3; no reliable D call. The CDR3 loop spans 13 amino acids. In germline, CDR1 is GTSNPN, CDR2 SVGIG (reference sequence). V lost 0 bases and J 4 bases, leaving 7 bases between the germline ends. The CDR3 nucleotides read TGTGCCTGGAGTGTCGCTACAGGAAACACCATATATTTT. Its translation: CAWSVATGNTIYF.

This clonotype was detected many times. The rearrangement uses TRBV20-1 and TRBJ1-1; a possible D gene is TRBD1 (6 bases). Looked up from germline, CDR1 is DFQATT and CDR2 is SNEGSKA (reference sequence). The V end was cut by 7 bases, the J end by 5 bases, with 20 bases between. This CDR3 has 14 amino acids. CDR3 coding DNA: TGCAGTGGGATGCAGGGGAGCGGGAAAACTGAAGCTTTCTTT. As protein: CSGMQGSGKTEAFF.

The sample holds many counts of this clonotype. The chain recombines TRBV7-8 with TRBJ2-7, with 10 bases that match TRBD2. Germline V gene data show CDR1 as SGHVS and CDR2 as FQNEAQ. This CDR3 region has 16 residues. Losses at the gene ends were 2 bases for V and 2 bases for J; bases not matched to a gene: 6. This CDR3 reads CASSLTILAGPYEQYF. CDR3 nucleotide sequence: TGTGCCAGCAGCTTAACGATACTAGCGGGGCCCTACGAGCAGTACTTC.

The V and J genes are TRBV3-1 and TRBJ2-5; 10 positions match TRBD1. CDR1 and CDR2 (germline): LGHDT, YNNKEL (reference sequence). The V gene end was trimmed by 1 base and the J gene end by 4 bases; junction bases not matched to a gene: 0. The CDR3 is 14 amino acids. As DNA, the CDR3 is TGTGCCAGCAGCCAAGGGACAGGGGGAGAGACCCAGTACTTC. This encodes CASSQGTGGETQYF.

This clonotype was seen many times. The rearrangement joins TRBV20-1 to TRBJ2-7; D remains ambiguous. There are 13 residues in the CDR3. The germline V and J ends were trimmed by 1 base and 2 bases, with 9 bases remaining between them. Germline V lookup: CDR1 DFQATT, CDR2 SNEGSKA (reference sequence). This CDR3 reads CSARVGATYEQYF. CDR3 nucleotide sequence: TGCAGTGCTAGAGTTGGCGCGACCTACGAGCAGTACTTC.

The chain couples TRBV29-1 to TRBJ1-3; D remains ambiguous. Germline CDR1 and CDR2: SQVTM and ANQGSEA. The CDR3 has 14 amino acids. V was clipped by 0 bases and J by 8 bases, with 14 bases between them. The CDR3 DNA is TGCAGCGTTGAAGAAAACGGGGATGGCTACACCATATATTTT. It encodes CSVEENGDGYTIYF.

The J gene is TRBJ2-5, the V gene TRBV7-2; 7 positions match TRBD2. From germline, CDR1 is SGHTA and CDR2 FQGNSA. The CDR3 spans 13 residues. The V segment lost 2 bases and the J segment 4 bases; nucleotides outside the gene matches: 1. CDR3 DNA: TGTGCCAGCAGCTTAAGCGGGACAGAGACCCAGTACTTC. Translation gives CASSLSGTETQYF.

For this clonotype: A junction boundary mismatches the germline segment, possibly from a read error. The V and J genes are TRBV15 and TRBJ2-6; D might be TRBD1 (6 bases). Germline V CDR1 and CDR2: LNHNV, YYDKDF (reference sequence). The CDR3 totals 13 residues. DNA for the CDR3: TGTGCCACCAGCAGAAGGACAGAGATCACTGAAGCTTTC. Protein: CATSRRTEITEAF.

This clonotype was recorded a few times. The rearrangement joins TRBV29-1 to TRBJ2-3, with D hard to call. This CDR3 is built from 13 residues. Germline-derived CDR1 and CDR2 are SQVTM and ANQGSEA. The ends were cut back, 1 base at V and 4 bases at J, with 9 bases in the middle. The CDR3 sequence is CSVEGGISDTQYF. The DNA of the CDR3 is TGCAGCGTTGAAGGGGGAATCTCAGATACGCAGTATTTT.

Only a few counts were recorded for this clonotype. CDR3 bases: TGCGCCAGCAGCCAAGGGACGCCCGGTGGAGAGACCCAGTACTTC. Translated, it gives CASSQGTPGGETQYF. This chain links TRBV4-1 with TRBJ2-5; D remains unclear. V lost 1 base and J 4 bases, leaving 13 bases between the germline ends. Germline-derived CDR1 and CDR2 are MGHRA and YSYEKL. The CDR3 consists of 15 residues.

This chain joins TRBV7-2 and TRBJ2-5, with D possibly being TRBD1 (6 bases). Germline CDR1 reads SGHTA; CDR2 reads FQGNSA. The CDR3 loop spans 12 amino acids. The V end lost 5 bases, the J end lost 9 bases, and 13 bases lay between the germline ends. The CDR3: CASSPGTQPQYF. CDR3 nucleotide sequence: TGTGCCAGCAGCCCTGGGACACAGCCCCAGTACTTC.

In its sample, this clonotype was seen many times. The genes are TRBV7-8 and TRBJ2-7; 8 bases align to TRBD1. V gave up 1 base and J gave up 4 bases; unmatched junction bases: 6. The CDR3 totals 15 residues. Germline CDR1 is SGHVS and CDR2 is FQNEAQ. DNA of the CDR3: TGTGCCAGCAGCTTAGGTGCAGGGGGCGGGTACGAGCAGTACTTC. This codes for CASSLGAGGGYEQYF.

The J gene is TRBJ2-7, the V gene TRBV5-1; 10 bases fit TRBD1. The CDR3 covers 14 residues. V was pared by 4 bases and J by 6 bases, with 7 bases of the junction left unmatched. Germline V gives CDR1 SGHRS, CDR2 YFSETQ. CDR3 nucleotides: TGCGCCAGCAGCAGTAGACAGGGGGCGTCCGAGCAGTACTTC. This translates into CASSSRQGASEQYF.

V is TRBV13 and J is TRBJ2-2, with TRBD1 as a possible D gene (7 bases). The CDR3 totals 15 residues. In germline, CDR1 is PRHDT, CDR2 FYEKMQ (reference sequence). V lost 4 bases, J lost 4 bases, and 13 bases lay in between. CDR3 DNA sequence: TGTGCCAGCAGCTCGACAGGGAGGTTCACCGGGGAGCTGTTTTTT. Protein: CASSSTGRFTGELFF.

CDR3 in amino acids: CASSLQDRASNQPQHF. The CDR3 DNA reads TGTGCCAGCAGCTTACAGGACAGGGCCAGTAATCAGCCCCAGCATTTT. V and J are TRBV7-6 and TRBJ1-5; 8 bases agree with TRBD1. Germline V CDR1 and CDR2: SGHVS, FNYEAQ. Trimming at V came to 2 bases and at J to 4 bases, leaving 7 bases not matched to a gene. There are 16 residues in the CDR3.

This clonotype was counted at least ten times. The rearrangement links TRBV9 to TRBJ2-5, with D hard to call. Trimming left V 2 bases short and J 2 bases short, with 16 bases between. In germline, CDR1 is SGDLS, CDR2 YYNGEE. The CDR3 length is 16 residues. The CDR3 reads CASSVGGLGIQETQYF. The CDR3 DNA reads TGTGCCAGCAGCGTCGGTGGGTTGGGGATACAAGAGACCCAGTACTTC.

Points on this clonotype: This sequence may be a read error, since a much larger clone differs from it by one base. The J gene is TRBJ1-2, the V gene TRBV7-3, with a weak D call TRBD1 (6 bases). This CDR3 is 12 amino acids long. Trimming took 5 bases from V and 6 from J, leaving 10 bases between them. Germline CDR1 is SGHTA and CDR2 is FQGTGA. Here the CDR3 DNA reads TGTGCCAGCAGCCAACAGGGCGATGGCTACACCTTC. Its translation is CASSQQGDGYTF.

J is TRBJ2-5 and V is TRBV7-2; D may correspond to TRBD1 or TRBD2 (6 bases each). Germline lookup yields CDR1 SGHTA and CDR2 FQGNSA. This CDR3 comprises 15 residues. Trimming left V 5 bases short and J 5 bases short, with 18 bases between. The CDR3 DNA reads as TGTGCCAGCAGCCAATTCATCGGGGGCCGGGAGACCCAGTACTTC. Translated, it gives CASSQFIGGRETQYF.

This chain connects TRBV4-2 to TRBJ2-5, with D unclear. There are 14 residues in the CDR3. Germline CDR1 is LGHNA and CDR2 is YNFKEQ. V lost 4 bases to trimming and J lost 4 bases, with 13 bases between them. In DNA, the CDR3 is TGTGCCAGCAGCCGACCCACGGACGGAGAGACCCAGTACTTC. Its protein is CASSRPTDGETQYF.

This clonotype was seen repeatedly, ten times or more. V usage is TRBV5-6 and J usage is TRBJ2-5, with D possibly matching TRBD1 (5 bases). This CDR3 has 13 residues. Trimming took 1 base from V and 6 from J, leaving 10 bases between them. The germline gives CDR1 SGHDT, CDR2 YYEEEE. The CDR3 reads CASSLRAGQTQYF. CDR3 DNA: TGTGCCAGCAGCTTGCGGGCAGGGCAGACCCAGTACTTC.

This clonotype came up many times. The chain uses TRBV4-1 and TRBJ1-1, with D unresolved. CDR1 is MGHRA, CDR2 YSYEKL, per germline. This CDR3 comprises 11 residues. V was trimmed by 0 bases and J by 11 bases, leaving 7 bases between them. This CDR3 reads CASSQDFRAFF. As DNA, the CDR3 is TGCGCCAGCAGCCAAGACTTTCGCGCTTTCTTT.